The present T cell receptor (beta chain) was sequenced within a study of vaccination and CD4 T cells after COVID-19. Points on this clonotype: The antigen remains unidentified.

Treatment indicated: roughly ten-day PBMC culture with coronavirus spike peptide pools or control peptides (ViraFEST assay). Sequenced with the Oncomine TCR Beta short-read assay was DNA taken from cultured CD4+ T cells. TCRdb itself ran the PCR reads through MiXCR, one entry per CDR3 protein. This table holds about 23,000 distinct CDR3 sequences, 40% to 50% found once. V dropped 1 base and J dropped 0 bases, with 4 bases sitting between them. CDR3 size: 13 residues. Germline V lookup: CDR1 SGHKS, CDR2 YYEKEE (reference sequence). The source was CD4+ T cells from blood, cultured in vitro, collected before SARS-CoV-2 vaccination. V and J are TRBV5-5 and TRBJ1-1; D unresolved. The TCR sequence derives from a human donor who received a COVID-19 vaccine. The CDR3 region has the DNA TGTGCCAGCAGCTTGAGGGTGAACACTGAAGCTTTCTTT. Protein: CASSLRVNTEAFF.